This is a list of T cell receptor beta chains from one sample in a study of naive and memory T cell subsets. Each CDR3 protein gets one entry after TCRdb re-called the UMI-ligation and nested PCR reads with MiXCR. Among roughly 98,000 distinct CDR3 sequences listed, around 6.5% were seen once. The sample comprised central memory CD4+ T cells from blood. These receptors all stem from a human donor in good health. Each CDR3 is given with its conserved first and last residue. D genes are given only for firm matches. Rows give clone size only sometimes, using once, few, many, or a class for an expanded clone.

V gene	D gene	J gene	clone size	CDR3 DNA	CDR3 protein
TRBV7-8	TRBD1	TRBJ2-3	NA	TGTGCCAGCAGCTTATGGGGACAGATCGAAGGAGATACGCAGTATTTT	CASSLWGQIEGDTQYF
TRBV15	NA	TRBJ1-1	many	TGTGCCACCAGCAGAGAATTGGGGGCGGGGGACACTGAAGCTTTCTTT	CATSRELGAGDTEAFF
TRBV5-6	TRBD2	TRBJ2-2	NA	TGTGCCAGCAGCTTCAGGGCTGCTAGCGGGTGGAACACCGGGGAGCTGTTTTTT	CASSFRAASGWNTGELFF
TRBV20-1	TRBD1	TRBJ2-3	NA	TGCAGTGCTAGGCACGGGACAGTCGATACGCAGTATTTT	CSARHGTVDTQYF
TRBV2	TRBD1	TRBJ1-4	many	TGTGCCAGCTTAACAGGGGGCTCTACGGAAAAACTGTTTTTT	CASLTGGSTEKLFF
TRBV7-6	NA	TRBJ2-5	many	TGTGCCAGCAGCTCTAGGGGGGCCGGTGAGACCCAGTACTTC	CASSSRGAGETQYF
TRBV2	NA	TRBJ2-6	NA	TGTGCCAGCCAGGGTTCGGGGGCCAACGTCCTGACTTTC	CASQGSGANVLTF
TRBV6-5	TRBD2	TRBJ2-7	many	TGTGCCAGCAGTTACTCGGCGGGAGAGACCTACGAGCAGTACTTC	CASSYSAGETYEQYF
TRBV7-9	NA	TRBJ1-4	few	TGTGCCAGCAGCTTGACGTTGGGGCAGCGAAATGAAAAACTGTTTTTT	CASSLTLGQRNEKLFF
TRBV20-1	NA	TRBJ2-1	many	TGCAGTGCTTATCGGAGGGATCATGAGCAGTTCTTC	CSAYRRDHEQFF
TRBV30	TRBD2	TRBJ2-4	NA	TGTGCCTGGAGTGAACTGACTAGCGGAGGCAGCCTAAAAAACATTCAGTACTTC	CAWSELTSGGSLKNIQYF
TRBV11-2	NA	TRBJ2-6	few	TGTGCCAGCAGCAACCTCGGAAATAGCGGAAACTCTGGGGCCAACGTCCTGACTTTC	CASSNLGNSGNSGANVLTF
TRBV4-3	NA	TRBJ1-5	many	TGCGCCAGCAGCCAAGATGTACAGGGCAATCAGCCCCAGCATTTT	CASSQDVQGNQPQHF
TRBV20-1	TRBD2	TRBJ2-3	many	TGCAGTGGGGAGGGAAGGGGAACAGATACGCAGTATTTT	CSGEGRGTDTQYF
TRBV6-5	TRBD1	TRBJ1-4	few	TGTGCCAGCGCCCGGGACAGGAATGAAAAACTGTTTTTT	CASARDRNEKLFF
TRBV7-2	NA	TRBJ1-1	many	TGTGCCAGCAGCCGTTGGGGCACTGAAGCTTTCTTT	CASSRWGTEAFF
TRBV7-9	NA	TRBJ1-5	few	TGTGCCAGCAGTTGGGGTTTTCAGCCCCAGCATTTT	CASSWGFQPQHF
TRBV6-6	NA	TRBJ1-5	many	TGTGCCAGCAGTTACTCTGGCAAAACCCGCAATCAGCCCCAGCATTTT	CASSYSGKTRNQPQHF
TRBV19	NA	TRBJ2-1	NA	TGTGCCAGTGGGTTGTCTAGCGTGGGGAATGAGCAGTTCTTC	CASGLSSVGNEQFF
TRBV12-3/TRBV12-4	TRBD2	TRBJ2-3	many	TGTGCCAGCAGTAGCGGGACCGCCTTCGGAGATACGCAGTATTTT	CASSSGTAFGDTQYF
TRBV24-1	NA	TRBJ1-5	few	TGTGCCACCCAAATCTCCCGGTCTGGGCCCCAGCATTTT	CATQISRSGPQHF
TRBV13	TRBD1	TRBJ1-5	many	TGTGCCAGCAGCCGGACAGGGAGGAATCAGCCCCAGCATTTT	CASSRTGRNQPQHF
TRBV9	NA	TRBJ2-5	once	TGTGCCAGCAGCGTAGGGGACAAGGCGTTCCAAGAGACCCAGTACTTC	CASSVGDKAFQETQYF
TRBV7-8	NA	TRBJ2-3	many	TGTGCCAGCAGCTTTGTTAATGATCGGGATACGCAGTATTTT	CASSFVNDRDTQYF
TRBV7-8	NA	TRBJ2-1	NA	TGTGCCAGCAGCGTGGGTGTCGAGCAGTTCTTC	CASSVGVEQFF
TRBV29-1	TRBD1	TRBJ1-2	NA	TGCAGCGTATTCTACCCGGGACAGGGGGACTATGGCTACACCTTC	CSVFYPGQGDYGYTF
TRBV15	TRBD1	TRBJ2-5	many	TGTGCCACCAGCAGGAGGGGGCAGGGGGAGACCCAGTACTTC	CATSRRGQGETQYF
TRBV19	NA	TRBJ2-7	NA	TGTGCCAGCCAACAACTCCCAGACGAGCAGTACTTC	CASQQLPDEQYF
TRBV5-1	TRBD2	TRBJ2-5	few	TGCGCCAGCAGCGTTCGACTAGCGGGAGGGCAAGAGACCCAGTACTTC	CASSVRLAGGQETQYF
TRBV20-1	NA	TRBJ1-5	NA	TGCAGTGTTACTGGGGGCAGGGCTGACAATCAGCCCCAGCATTTT	CSVTGGRADNQPQHF
TRBV11-2	NA	TRBJ2-2	many	TGTGCCAGCAGCAGGACTTATCCCGGGGAGCTGTTTTTT	CASSRTYPGELFF
TRBV29-1	NA	TRBJ2-1	NA	TGCAGCGTCCAAACAGGGCCCCGGGAGCAGTTCTTC	CSVQTGPREQFF
TRBV5-1	NA	TRBJ2-3	few	TGCGCCAGCAGCTTGGGGGGGGCTTCAGCGGGCACAGATACGCAGTATTTT	CASSLGGASAGTDTQYF
TRBV20-1	NA	TRBJ1-6	many	TGCAGTGCCCAAAGAGGGGGGAATTCACCCCTCCACTTT	CSAQRGGNSPLHF
TRBV29-1	NA	TRBJ1-2	NA	TGCAGCGTCGAGACAGGAGGAGGAGGCTACACCTTC	CSVETGGGGYTF
TRBV12-3/TRBV12-4	NA	TRBJ2-2	many	TGTGCCAGCAGTTTCAGGCGAAACAAGGGCACCGGGGAGCTGTTTTTT	CASSFRRNKGTGELFF
TRBV29-1	TRBD2	TRBJ2-1	many	TGCAGCGTTCAGAGCGGGAGTCGGGAGCAGTTCTTC	CSVQSGSREQFF
TRBV20-1	NA	TRBJ2-1	NA	TGCAGTGCTAGAGTCGCCTCAGAGGAGCAGTTCTTC	CSARVASEEQFF
TRBV20-1	NA	TRBJ2-2	NA	TGCAGTGTAGGGAGGCTGAACACCGGGGAGCTGTTTTTT	CSVGRLNTGELFF
TRBV21-1	NA	TRBJ2-6	few	TGTGCCAGCAGGGAGAGCGACTCTGGGGCCAACGTCCTGACTTTC	CASRESDSGANVLTF
TRBV4-1	TRBD1	TRBJ1-4	NA	TGCGCCAGCAGCACAAGGGCGCCGGGACAGGGTAATGAAAAACTGTTTTTT	CASSTRAPGQGNEKLFF
TRBV28	NA	TRBJ1-1	many	TGTGCCAGCAGGACAACAGGTTTGGGAGACACTGAAGCTTTCTTT	CASRTTGLGDTEAFF
TRBV7-2	NA	TRBJ2-3	many	TGTGCCAGCAGCTTGCAAACGGGGAGCACAGATACGCAGTATTTT	CASSLQTGSTDTQYF
TRBV4-1	NA	TRBJ2-7	many	TGCGCCAGCAGCCCGATACAGGGTATCGGCCACGAGCAGTACTTC	CASSPIQGIGHEQYF